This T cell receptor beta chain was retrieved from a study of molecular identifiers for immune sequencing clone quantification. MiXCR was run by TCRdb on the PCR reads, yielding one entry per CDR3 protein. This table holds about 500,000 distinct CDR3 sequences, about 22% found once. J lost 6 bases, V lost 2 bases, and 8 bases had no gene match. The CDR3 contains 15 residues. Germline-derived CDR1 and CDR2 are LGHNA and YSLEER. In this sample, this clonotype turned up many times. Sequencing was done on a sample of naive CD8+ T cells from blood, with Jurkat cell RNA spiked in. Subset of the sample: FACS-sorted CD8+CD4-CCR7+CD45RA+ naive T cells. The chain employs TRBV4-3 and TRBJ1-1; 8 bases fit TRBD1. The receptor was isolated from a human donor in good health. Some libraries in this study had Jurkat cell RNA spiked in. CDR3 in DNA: TGCGCCAGCAGCCAATGGACAGGGTCATCATCTGAAGCTTTCTTT. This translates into CASSQWTGSSSEAFF.